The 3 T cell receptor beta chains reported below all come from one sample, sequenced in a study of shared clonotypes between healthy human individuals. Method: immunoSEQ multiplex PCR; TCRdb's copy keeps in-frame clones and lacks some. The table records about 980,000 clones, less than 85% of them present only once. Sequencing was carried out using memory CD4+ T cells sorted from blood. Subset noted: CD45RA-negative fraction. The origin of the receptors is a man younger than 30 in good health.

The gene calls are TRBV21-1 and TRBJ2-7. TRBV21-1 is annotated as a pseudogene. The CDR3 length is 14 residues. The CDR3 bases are TGTGCCAGCAAGAACCGGGCTCGACTTCAGGAGCAGTACTTC. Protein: CASKNRARLQEQYF.

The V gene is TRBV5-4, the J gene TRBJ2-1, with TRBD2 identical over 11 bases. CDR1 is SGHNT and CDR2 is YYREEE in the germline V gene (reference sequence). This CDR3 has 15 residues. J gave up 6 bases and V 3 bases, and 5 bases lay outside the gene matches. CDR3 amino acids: CASSSGTSGTNEQFF. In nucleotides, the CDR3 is TGTGCCAGCAGCTCCGGGACTAGCGGTACCAATGAGCAGTTCTTC.

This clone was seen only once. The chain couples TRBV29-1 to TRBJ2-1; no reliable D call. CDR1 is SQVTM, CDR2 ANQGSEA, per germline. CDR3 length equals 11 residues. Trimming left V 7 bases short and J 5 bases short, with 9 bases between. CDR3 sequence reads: CSAEINNEQFF. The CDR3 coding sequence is TGCAGCGCCGAGATCAACAATGAGCAGTTCTTC.